This TCR beta chain was recovered during a study of blood T cell repertoires in COVID-19. Study overall: Acute and convalescent COVID-19 samples came from the United States, Italy and Spain. PBMCs, B-cell-depleted T cells, or T cells provided the cDNA or gDNA that made up the material.

Recruitment covered about two dozen US areas and drew participants whose ages spanned roughly 18 to 100 years. Assignment of participants to cohorts was predicated upon participant-reported clinical history. The repertoire was sequenced with immunoSEQ multiplex PCR; TCRdb's copy has only in-frame clones and lacks some. The table records 160,000 or so clones, 85% to 90% of them present only once. The receptor was derived from a woman aged 50 to 65 who had recovered from COVID-19. Sequencing used PBMCs or T cells enriched from blood (not recorded which).

DNA for the CDR3: TGTGCCAGCAGTTACTCGACTAGGGGGGGCACTGAAGCTTTCTTT. Translating gives CASSYSTRGGTEAFF. The rearrangement links TRBV6-2 or TRBV6-3 to TRBJ1-1; D may be TRBD1 (6 bases). Trimming cost V 0 bases and J 4 bases, with 12 bases left between them. This CDR3 comprises 15 residues. Per the germline V gene, CDR1 is MNHEY and CDR2 is SVGEGT.